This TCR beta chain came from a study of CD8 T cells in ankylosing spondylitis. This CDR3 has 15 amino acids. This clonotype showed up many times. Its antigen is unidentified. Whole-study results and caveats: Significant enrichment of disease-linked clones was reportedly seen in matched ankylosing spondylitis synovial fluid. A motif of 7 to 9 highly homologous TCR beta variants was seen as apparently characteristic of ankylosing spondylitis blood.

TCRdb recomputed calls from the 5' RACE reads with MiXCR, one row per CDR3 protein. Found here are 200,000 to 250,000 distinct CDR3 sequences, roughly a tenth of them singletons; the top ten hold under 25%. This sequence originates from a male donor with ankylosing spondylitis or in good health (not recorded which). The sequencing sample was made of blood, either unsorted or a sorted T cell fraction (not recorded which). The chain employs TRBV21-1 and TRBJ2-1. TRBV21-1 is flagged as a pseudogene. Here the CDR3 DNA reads TGTGCCAGCAGCGAGGACGTCAGCTCCTACAATGAGCAGTTCTTC. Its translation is CASSEDVSSYNEQFF.